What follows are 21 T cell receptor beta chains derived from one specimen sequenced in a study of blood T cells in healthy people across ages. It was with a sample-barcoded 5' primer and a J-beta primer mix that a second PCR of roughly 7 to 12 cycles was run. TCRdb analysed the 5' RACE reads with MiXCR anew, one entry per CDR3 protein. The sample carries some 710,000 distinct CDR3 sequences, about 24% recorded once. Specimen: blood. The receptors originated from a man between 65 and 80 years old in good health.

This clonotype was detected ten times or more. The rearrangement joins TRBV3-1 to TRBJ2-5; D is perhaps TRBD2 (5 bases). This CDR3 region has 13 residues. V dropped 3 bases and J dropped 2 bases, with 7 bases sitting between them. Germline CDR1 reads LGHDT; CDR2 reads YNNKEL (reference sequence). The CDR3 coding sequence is TGTGCCAGCAGCCAGAGCGGTCAAGAGACCCAGTACTTC. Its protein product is CASSQSGQETQYF.

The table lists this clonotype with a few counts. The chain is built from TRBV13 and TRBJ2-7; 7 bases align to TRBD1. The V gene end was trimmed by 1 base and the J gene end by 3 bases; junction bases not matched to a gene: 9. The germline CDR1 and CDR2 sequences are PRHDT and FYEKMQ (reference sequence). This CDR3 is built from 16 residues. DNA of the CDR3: TGTGCCAGCAGCTTAGTCTCTGGGGACAGTAGCTACGAGCAGTACTTC. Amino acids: CASSLVSGDSSYEQYF.

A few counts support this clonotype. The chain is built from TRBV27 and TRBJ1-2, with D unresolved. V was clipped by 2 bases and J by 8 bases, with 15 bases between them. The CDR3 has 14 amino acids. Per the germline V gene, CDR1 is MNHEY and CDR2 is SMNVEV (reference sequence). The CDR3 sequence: CASSLGFGVGGYTF. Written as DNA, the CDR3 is TGTGCCAGCAGTTTAGGGTTTGGAGTAGGGGGCTACACCTTC.

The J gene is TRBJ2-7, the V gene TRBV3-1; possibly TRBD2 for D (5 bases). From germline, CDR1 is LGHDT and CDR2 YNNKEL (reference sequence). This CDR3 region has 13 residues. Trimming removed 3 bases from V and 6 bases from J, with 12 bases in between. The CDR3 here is CASSQVQGGEQYF. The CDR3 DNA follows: TGTGCCAGCAGCCAGGTACAAGGAGGCGAGCAGTACTTC.

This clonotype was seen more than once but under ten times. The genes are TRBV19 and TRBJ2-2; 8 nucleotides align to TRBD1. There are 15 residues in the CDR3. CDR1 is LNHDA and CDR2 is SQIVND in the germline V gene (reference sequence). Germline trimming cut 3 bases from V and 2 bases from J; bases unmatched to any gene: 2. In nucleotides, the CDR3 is TGTGCCAGTAGTATCGGACAGGGAAACACCGGGGAGCTGTTTTTT. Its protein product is CASSIGQGNTGELFF.

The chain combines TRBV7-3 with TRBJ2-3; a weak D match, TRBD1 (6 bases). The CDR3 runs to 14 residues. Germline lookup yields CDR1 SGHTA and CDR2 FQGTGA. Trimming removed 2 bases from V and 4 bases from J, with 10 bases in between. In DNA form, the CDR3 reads TGTGCCAGCAGCTTAGATGCAGGGGCAGATACGCAGTATTTT. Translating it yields CASSLDAGADTQYF.

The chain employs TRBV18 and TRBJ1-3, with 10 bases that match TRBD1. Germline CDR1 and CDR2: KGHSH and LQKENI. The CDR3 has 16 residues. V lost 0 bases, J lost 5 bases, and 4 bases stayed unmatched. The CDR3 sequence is CASSPPGQGKRNTIYF. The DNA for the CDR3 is TGTGCCAGCTCACCACCGGGACAGGGGAAAAGAAACACCATATATTTT.

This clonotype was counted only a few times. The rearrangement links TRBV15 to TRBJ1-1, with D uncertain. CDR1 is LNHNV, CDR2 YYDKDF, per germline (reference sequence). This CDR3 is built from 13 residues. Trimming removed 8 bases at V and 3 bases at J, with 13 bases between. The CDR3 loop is CATRAAAHTEAFF. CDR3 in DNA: TGTGCCACCCGGGCGGCAGCGCACACTGAAGCTTTCTTT.

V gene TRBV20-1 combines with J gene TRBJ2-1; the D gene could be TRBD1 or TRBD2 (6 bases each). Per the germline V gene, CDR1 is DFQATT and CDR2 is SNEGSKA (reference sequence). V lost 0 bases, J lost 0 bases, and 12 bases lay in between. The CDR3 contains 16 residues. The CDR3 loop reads CSAREEGVSSYNEQFF. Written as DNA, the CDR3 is TGCAGTGCTAGAGAGGAGGGGGTGAGCTCCTACAATGAGCAGTTCTTC.

The CDR3 protein is CASSHGTRAFF. In DNA, the CDR3 is TGCGCCAGCAGTCATGGGACGAGGGCTTTCTTT. The chain couples TRBV10-2 to TRBJ1-1; tentatively, D is TRBD1 (5 bases). CDR1 WSHSY and CDR2 SAAADI come from the germline V gene. The CDR3 sequence is 11 residues long. Deletions cut 5 bases from V and 11 bases from J, with 12 bases between.

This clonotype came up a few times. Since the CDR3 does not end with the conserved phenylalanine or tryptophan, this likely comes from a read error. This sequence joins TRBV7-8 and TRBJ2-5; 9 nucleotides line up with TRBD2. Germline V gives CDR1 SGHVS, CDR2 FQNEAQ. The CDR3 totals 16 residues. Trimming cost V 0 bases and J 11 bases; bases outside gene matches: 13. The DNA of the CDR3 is TGTGCCAGCAGCTTAGCGACGGGACTAGCAATAGGAGAGCAGTACCTC. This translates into CASSLATGLAIGEQYL.

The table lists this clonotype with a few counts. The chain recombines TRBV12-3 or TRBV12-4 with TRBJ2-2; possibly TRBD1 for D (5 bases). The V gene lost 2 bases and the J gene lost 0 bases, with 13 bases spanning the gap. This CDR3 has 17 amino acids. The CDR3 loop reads CASSLPRRTTNTGELFF. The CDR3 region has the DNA TGTGCCAGCAGTTTACCTCGTCGGACAACGAACACCGGGGAGCTGTTTTTT.

This CDR3 is CASSPIGTALYEQYF. In nucleotides, the CDR3 is TGCGCCAGCAGCCCGATCGGGACCGCCCTTTACGAGCAGTACTTC. The chain uses TRBV4-1 and TRBJ2-7, with D perhaps being TRBD1 or TRBD2 (5 bases each). There are 15 residues in the CDR3. V shed 4 bases and J shed 4 bases, with 17 bases lying between them. Germline lookup yields CDR1 MGHRA and CDR2 YSYEKL.

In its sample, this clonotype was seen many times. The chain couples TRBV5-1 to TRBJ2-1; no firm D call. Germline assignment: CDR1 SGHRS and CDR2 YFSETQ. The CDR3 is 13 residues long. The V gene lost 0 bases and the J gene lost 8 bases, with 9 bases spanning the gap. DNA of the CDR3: TGCGCCAGCAGCTTGGTAGTATCACATGAGCAGTTCTTC. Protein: CASSLVVSHEQFF. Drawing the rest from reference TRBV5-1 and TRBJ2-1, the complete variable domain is KAGVTQTPRYLIKTRGQQVTLSCSPISGHRSVSWYQQTPGQGLQFLFEYFSETQRNKGNFPGRFSGRQFSNSRSEMNVSTLELGDSALYLCASSLVVSHEQFFGPGTRLTVL.

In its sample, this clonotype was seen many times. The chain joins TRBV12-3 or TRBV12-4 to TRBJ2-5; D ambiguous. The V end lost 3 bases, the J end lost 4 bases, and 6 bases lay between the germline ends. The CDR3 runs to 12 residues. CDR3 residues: CASSFTRETQYF. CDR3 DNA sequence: TGTGCCAGCAGTTTTACACGAGAGACCCAGTACTTC.

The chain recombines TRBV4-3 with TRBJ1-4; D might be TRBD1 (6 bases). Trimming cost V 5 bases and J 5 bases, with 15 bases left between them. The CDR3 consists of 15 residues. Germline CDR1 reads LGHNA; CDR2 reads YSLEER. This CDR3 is CASSSATGRNEKLFF. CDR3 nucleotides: TGCGCCAGCAGCTCAGCGACAGGCCGAAATGAAAAACTGTTTTTT.

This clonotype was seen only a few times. The CDR3: CASSLMNSNQPQHF. The CDR3 DNA follows: TGTGCCAGCAGTCTCATGAATAGCAATCAGCCCCAGCATTTT. This sequence joins TRBV27 and TRBJ1-5; the D is unclear. Trimming shortened V by 5 bases and J by 0 bases, and 8 bases separated the two germline ends. CDR1 and CDR2 (germline): MNHEY, SMNVEV (reference sequence). The CDR3 is 14 residues long.

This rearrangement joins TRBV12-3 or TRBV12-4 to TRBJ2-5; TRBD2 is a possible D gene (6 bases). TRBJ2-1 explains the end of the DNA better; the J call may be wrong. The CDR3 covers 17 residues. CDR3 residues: CASSLAGRGHRGNEQFF. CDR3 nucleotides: TGTGCCAGCAGTTTAGCGGGGCGGGGCCACCGGGGCAATGAGCAGTTCTTC.

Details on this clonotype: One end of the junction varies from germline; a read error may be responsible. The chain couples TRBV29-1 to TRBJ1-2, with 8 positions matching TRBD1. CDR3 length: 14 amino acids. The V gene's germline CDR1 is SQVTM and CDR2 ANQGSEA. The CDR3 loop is CSIEDWTGNYGYTF. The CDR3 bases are TGCAGCATTGAAGACTGGACAGGGAACTATGGCTACACCTTC.

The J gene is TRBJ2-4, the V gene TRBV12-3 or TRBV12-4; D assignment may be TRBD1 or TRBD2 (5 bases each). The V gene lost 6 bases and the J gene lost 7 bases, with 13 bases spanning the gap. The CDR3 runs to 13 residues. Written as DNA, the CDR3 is TGTGCCAGCAGCTTCATGGGGGAGAACATTCAGTACTTC. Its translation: CASSFMGENIQYF.

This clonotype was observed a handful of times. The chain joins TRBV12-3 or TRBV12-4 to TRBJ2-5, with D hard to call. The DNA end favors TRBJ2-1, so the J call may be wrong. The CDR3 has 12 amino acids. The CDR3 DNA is TGTGCCAGCAGTCCCCCACCTATTGAGCAGTTCTTC. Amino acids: CASSPPPIEQFF.